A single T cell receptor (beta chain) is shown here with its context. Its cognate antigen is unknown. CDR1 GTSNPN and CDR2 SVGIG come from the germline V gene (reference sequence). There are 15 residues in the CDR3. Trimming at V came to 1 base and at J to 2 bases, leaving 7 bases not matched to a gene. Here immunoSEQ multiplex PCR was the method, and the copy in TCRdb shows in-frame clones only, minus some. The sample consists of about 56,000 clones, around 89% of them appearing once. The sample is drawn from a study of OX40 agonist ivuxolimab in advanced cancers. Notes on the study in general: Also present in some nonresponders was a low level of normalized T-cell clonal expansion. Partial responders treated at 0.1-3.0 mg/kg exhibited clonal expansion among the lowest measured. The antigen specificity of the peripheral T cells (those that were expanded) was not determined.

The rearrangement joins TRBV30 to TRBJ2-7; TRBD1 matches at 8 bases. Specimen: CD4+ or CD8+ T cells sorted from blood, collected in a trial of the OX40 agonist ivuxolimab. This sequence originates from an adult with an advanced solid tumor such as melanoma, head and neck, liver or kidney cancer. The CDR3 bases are TGTGCCTGGAGTGCCGACAGGGGCAGTACCTACGAGCAGTACTTC. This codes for CAWSADRGSTYEQYF.